This T cell receptor (beta chain) emerged from a study of OX40 agonist ivuxolimab in advanced cancers. At the level of the study: Patients assigned to dose escalation were diagnosed with hepatocellular carcinoma, melanoma, renal cell or head and neck cancer.

Study-level results: Low levels of normalized T-cell clonal expansion also appeared in some nonresponders. On average, CD8+ T cells had more expanded clones than CD4+. No determination was made of the antigen specificity of the expanded peripheral T cells.

This clone has a handful of counts. Its antigen is as yet unknown. Only in-frame clones appear in the TCRdb table, and some are missing; sequencing was by immunoSEQ multiplex PCR. This sample has roughly 44,000 clones, with 65% to 85% found just once. J gave up 4 bases and V 3 bases, and 3 bases lay outside the gene matches. The CDR3 runs 14 residues. In germline, CDR1 is SGHTA, CDR2 FQGNSA. This clonotype was obtained from an adult with an advanced solid tumor such as melanoma, head and neck, liver or kidney cancer. The starting material was CD4+ or CD8+ T cells sorted from blood, obtained in a trial of the OX40 agonist ivuxolimab. The chain employs TRBV7-2 and TRBJ2-7; 10 nucleotides align to TRBD2. CDR3 coding DNA: TGTGCCAGCAGCTTCTCTAGCGGGAGTTACGAGCAGTACTTC. It codes for CASSFSSGSYEQYF.